This TCR beta chain was identified during a study of long-term antiretroviral therapy in people with HIV (dated by TCRdb to between 2022 and 2023). A note on the overall study: The earliest samples were collected about a decade before the 2015 WHO recommendation for immediate ART, when ART was typically delayed until CD4 counts fell. Whether ART initiation and durable HIV suppression were associated with changes in peripheral blood TRB repertoire composition and diversity was tested in a retrospective serial study. From over 25 adults with confirmed HIV infection, the cohort provided under 250 cryopreserved PBMC samples, gathered serially across a mean of around six years (range 1-12). About 35% of the 30 participants with HIV were female. No cross-contamination during QIAcube processing was shown when test extractions of a monoclonal T-cell line were performed alongside over 25 polyclonal samples. The research as a whole found: Because pre-ART samples had limited cell numbers, profiling was done on unsorted PBMC rather than on sorted CD4+ and CD8+ T cells. The samples span the years 2004 to 2017, and the ART regimens used at that time may not be as effective as current regimens. Compared with controls, HIV repertoires had narrower CDR3 length ranges, and the network structure pointed to an antigen-experienced repertoire that shifted only slightly toward naive after ART. Because PBMC availability was limited, only the TCR beta chain was sequenced, with no alpha chain pairing. Inferences about post-ART repertoire changes were limited because no data were available on ART adherence, viral resistance or therapy changes. The repertoire was dominated across all time points by expanded TRB clones identified before ART initiation, although this dominance was seen to fluctuate and to decrease in many PLHIV after ART. Starting ART was linked to a significant rise in TRB diversity, yet even with long-term ART the diversity remained significantly lower than in transplant donor controls.

Sequencing of the TRB variable region was done with the immunoSEQ hsTCRB v3.0 assay at survey level resolution. TRB sequencing targeted a depth of about 35,000-55,000 T-cell genomes per sample. TRB libraries were pooled and sequenced on an Illumina MiSeq using a v3 150-cycle kit. For the original study's pipeline: Repertoire analysis ran in R within a reproducible Nextflow workflow covering QC, data transformation and analysis. Custom analyses were implemented in LymphoSeq2, an R package for AIRR-Seq data exploration. Several samples that produced fewer than 5000 total TRB sequences were removed, so approximately 190 HIV repertoires were analyzed. Among the approximately 190 retained HIV repertoires, some 59 were collected before ART initiation and roughly 130 after ART initiation. Repertoires were downsampled to 5000 TRB nucleotide sequences, with summary statistics averaged over 100 downsampling iterations. Only TRB sequences with CDR3 regions of at least seven amino acids were retained for analysis. A Shannon entropy-derived clonality score and the Gini coefficient were used to measure diversity. In repertoire networks, the top 5000 CDR3 amino acid sequences were linked whenever an edit distance of one separated two sequences. Antigen specificity groups and MHC restriction were predicted for TRB CDR3 amino acid sequences with GLIPH2. Known CMV, EBV, HIV or tissue antigen associations were flagged by matching CDR3 amino acid sequences against VDJdb and McPAS-TCR. Pre-ART, post-ART and control groups were compared with Wilcoxon signed-rank tests and Holm-Bonferroni correction. As stored in TCRdb, this immuneACCESS dataset retains in-frame rearrangements with V and J assigned. A fraction of the clones does not appear; measured against another copy, unresolved V genes explain less than half of the discrepancy, and the remainder lacks a known reason. That table gives V, J and clone size, and the DNA gave D and trimming. For this sample there are 7,000 or so clones; 80% to 90% appear just once. The ten largest clones take up 2.5% to 3% of the sample.

This clone was found once. Its cognate antigen has yet to be identified. No much larger clone exists at a distance of one base, and base qualities are not known. To be included, a participant needed at least one PBMC sample from before ART initiation plus at least two post-ART samples. All participants with HIV were treated in the United States of America. Before DNA extraction, cryopreserved samples of roughly 0.95-10 million PBMC were thawed and washed. At the time of the earliest PBMC sample for each participant with HIV, ages ranged from about 20 to 54 years. PBMC samples were contributed by each participant from 1-4 timepoints before ART initiation and 2-8 timepoints after ART initiation, with a median of 7 samples. For every participant, serial HIV viral load, CD4+ T-cell count, ART history and demographic data were obtained. Using a Qiagen kit on a QIAcube, genomic DNA was extracted from unsorted PBMC, with samples processed in batches of 12.

Taken from cysteine to phenylalanine, the CDR3 has 12 residues. The kept DNA is CDR3 alone, 36 bases in frame from the first base. From a lookup of the germline V gene, CDR1 and CDR2 are SGHRS and YFSETQ. V drops 4 bases and J drops 0 bases, leaving 4 bases in between. The chain is made from TRBV5-1 and TRBJ2-5, with the D gene not clear enough to name. This clonotype was sampled from a woman aged 50 to 65 with HIV. Sequencing was performed on unsorted PBMCs, taken 3.7 years after starting antiretroviral therapy. The CDR3 amino acid sequence is: CASSMNQETQYF. The bases are TGCGCCAGCAGCATGAACCAAGAGACCCAGTACTTC. With the portions outside the CDR3 filled from the reference TRBV5-1 and TRBJ2-5 genes, the complete variable region becomes KAGVTQTPRYLIKTRGQQVTLSCSPISGHRSVSWYQQTPGQGLQFLFEYFSETQRNKGNFPGRFSGRQFSNSRSEMNVSTLELGDSALYLCASSMNQETQYFGPGTRLLVL.